This record concerns one TCR beta chain sequence. This sample stems from a study of blood T cell repertoires in COVID-19. Study details: Sites across the United States, Italy and Spain contributed samples from acute and convalescent COVID-19. T cells, B-cell-depleted T cells, or PBMCs provided the cDNA or gDNA that served as material.

As processed by the authors: Reference gene primer amplification gave estimated nucleated cell counts. TCRdb keeps only in-frame clones here, not all; method: immunoSEQ multiplex PCR. D and trimming come from the DNA, and the V and J calls and clone size come from that table. The sample shows more than 150,000 clones, under 80% of them seen only once. The CDR3 has 15 amino acids. V was pared by 3 bases and J by 5 bases, with 13 bases between. Looked up from germline, CDR1 is MNHEY and CDR2 is SMNVEV (reference sequence). Sequencing was performed on peripheral blood. The source of this sequence is a man aged 50 to 60 who had recovered from COVID-19. V and J are TRBV27 and TRBJ2-2, with D tentatively TRBD2 (6 bases). CDR3 in DNA: TGTGCCAGCAGTTTCGACCCCGGAGGGACCGGGGAGCTGTTTTTT. This gives the protein CASSFDPGGTGELFF.